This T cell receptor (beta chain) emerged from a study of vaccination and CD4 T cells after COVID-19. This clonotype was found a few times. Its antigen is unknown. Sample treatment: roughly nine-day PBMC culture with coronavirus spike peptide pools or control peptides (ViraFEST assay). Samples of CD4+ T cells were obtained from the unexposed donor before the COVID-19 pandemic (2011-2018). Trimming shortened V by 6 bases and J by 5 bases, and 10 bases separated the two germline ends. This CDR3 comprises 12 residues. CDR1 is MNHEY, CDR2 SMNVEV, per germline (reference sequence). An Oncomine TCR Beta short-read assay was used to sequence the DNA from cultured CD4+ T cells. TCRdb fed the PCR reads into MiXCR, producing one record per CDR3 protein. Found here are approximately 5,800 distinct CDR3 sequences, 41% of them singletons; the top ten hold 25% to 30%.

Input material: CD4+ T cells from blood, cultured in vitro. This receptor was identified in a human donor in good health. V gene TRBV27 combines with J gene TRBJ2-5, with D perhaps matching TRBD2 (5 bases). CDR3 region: CASRGSGETQYF. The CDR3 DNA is TGTGCCAGCAGGGGGAGCGGCGAGACCCAGTACTTC.